This T cell receptor beta chain was found in a study of naive and memory T cell subsets. Trimming took 3 bases from V and 6 from J, leaving 13 bases between them. In germline, CDR1 is SGHTA, CDR2 FQGNSA. There are 14 residues in the CDR3. This clonotype was observed many times. Its antigen is not known. Four subsets defined by CD45RA and CD27 were sorted after CD3, CD4, CD8 and live/dead staining. The beta constant-region primer was an equimolar mix of two oligonucleotides covering TRBC1 and TRBC2. A single record per CDR3 protein comes from TCRdb applying MiXCR to the UMI-ligation and nested PCR reads. The sample has roughly 40,000 distinct CDR3 sequences, about an eighth seen once. Study-level results: In CD4 and CD8 cells, diversity dropped from naive through EMRA.

The chain is built from TRBV7-2 and TRBJ2-3, with D unclear. The sequencing sample was made of effector memory CD4+ T cells from blood. The subset: effector memory, CD45RA- CD27-. This receptor was identified in a human donor in good health. The CDR3 nucleotides are TGTGCCAGCAGCTTCGTCCCCCCCCTGGATACGCAGTATTTT. Its protein product is CASSFVPPLDTQYF.